Listed below are T cell receptor beta chains from one sample, sequenced in a study of blood T cell repertoires in COVID-19. Using immunoSEQ multiplex PCR, the repertoire was profiled, and TCRdb retains in-frame clones only, with some absent. Of 85,000 to 130,000 clones listed, roughly nine tenths are singletons. The sequencing sample was made of peripheral blood. The source is a man in his sixties with acute or convalescent COVID-19. The CDR3 runs from the conserved cysteine through the conserved F or W. The D gene is left open where the match is weak. Only some rows state a clone size, as once, few, many or a class for expanded clones.

J	D	V	size	DNA	CDR3
TRBJ2-7	TRBD2	TRBV6-5	-	TGTGCCACATTGGGGACTAGCGGCTCCTACGAGCAGTACTTC	CATLGTSGSYEQYF
TRBJ2-7	TRBD2	TRBV11-2	-	TGTGCCAGCAGTCTTACTAGCGGGAGCTCCTACGAGCAGTACTTC	CASSLTSGSSYEQYF
TRBJ2-1	-	TRBV3-1/TRBV3-2	-	TGTGCCAGCAGCCCCGGACAGTTCCATGAGCAGTTCTTC	CASSPGQFHEQFF
TRBJ2-3	-	TRBV2	-	TGTGCCAGCAGTGTACGGGGGGCGCAAACAGATACGCAGTATTTT	CASSVRGAQTDTQYF
TRBJ1-2	-	TRBV7-2	-	TGTGCCAGCAGCCTCGGGTTGAACTATGGCTACACCTTC	CASSLGLNYGYTF
TRBJ2-2	TRBD1	TRBV29-1	once	TGCAGCGTGGGGGACAGCCCTACCGGGGAGCTGTTTTTT	CSVGDSPTGELFF
TRBJ1-2	-	TRBV29-1	-	TGCAGCGGTGCGGGGGGGAATAGCTATGGCTACACCTTC	CSGAGGNSYGYTF
TRBJ2-1	TRBD2	TRBV28	-	TGTGCCAGCAGTCTGGGACTAGCGGGAGGGTTCTTC	CASSLGLAGGFF
TRBJ2-5	-	TRBV15	-	TGTGCCACCAGCAGACCTGACACCCAAGAGACCCAGTACTTC	CATSRPDTQETQYF
TRBJ1-1	-	TRBV9	once	TGTGCCAGCAGCCCTCCAGGGTCTGAAGCTTTCTTT	CASSPPGSEAFF
TRBJ1-3	-	TRBV6-4	-	TGTGCCAGCAGCCAGACAGCATTCTCTGGAAACACCATATATTTT	CASSQTAFSGNTIYF
TRBJ2-6	TRBD1	TRBV5-1	-	TGCGCCAGCAGCATAGGACAGGTATCCAGTTTCCAGTCTGGGGCCAACGTCCTGACTTTC	CASSIGQVSSFQSGANVLTF
TRBJ2-2	-	TRBV5-1	-	TGCGCCAGCAGCCTCGCGATGCGGACAGACACCGGGGAGCTGTTTTTT	CASSLAMRTDTGELFF
TRBJ2-7	-	TRBV2	-	TGTGCCAGCAGTCTAACCTACGAGCAGTACTTC	CASSLTYEQYF
TRBJ2-4	TRBD2	TRBV7-2	once	TGTGCCAGCAGCTTAGCAGCTAGCGGGAGTGGTAACATTCAGTACTTC	CASSLAASGSGNIQYF
TRBJ2-7	TRBD2	TRBV5-1	-	TGCGCCAGCAGCTTGGGTCCGGGAGGGCCCTACGAGCAGTACTTC	CASSLGPGGPYEQYF
TRBJ2-1	TRBD2	TRBV5-1	-	TGCGCCAGCAGCCCCTCGGCGGGAGTGGGCAATGAGCAGTTCTTC	CASSPSAGVGNEQFF
TRBJ1-3	TRBD1	TRBV18	-	TGTGCCAGCTCACCACTGGACAGGGGCTCCATCGGAAACACCATATATTTT	CASSPLDRGSIGNTIYF
TRBJ2-5	TRBD2	TRBV19	-	TGTGCCAGTAGTATAGGGTCAGGGAGGGGAGAGACCCAGTACTTC	CASSIGSGRGETQYF
TRBJ2-1	-	TRBV3-1/TRBV3-2	-	TGTGCCAGCAGCAACAGGCGGTCGCTAGATGGTAAGGATGAGCAGTTCTTC	CASSNRRSLDGKDEQFF
TRBJ1-6	TRBD1	TRBV7-3	-	TGTGCCAGCAGCCTACAGGGGAGCTCCTATAATTCACCCCTCCACTTT	CASSLQGSSYNSPLHF
TRBJ2-2	-	TRBV14	-	TGTGCCAGCAGCCTAAATACCGGGGAGCTGTTTTTT	CASSLNTGELFF
TRBJ1-1	-	TRBV7-8	-	TGTGCCAGCAGGTGGTCGGGGGACACTGAAGCTTTCTTT	CASRWSGDTEAFF
TRBJ2-7	-	TRBV28	-	TGTGCCAGTAGTCAGGGGCCCTACGAGCAGTACTTC	CASSQGPYEQYF
TRBJ2-2	-	TRBV7-8	-	TGTGCCAGCAGCTTAGAAGAAGGCAGGGCGAACACCGGGGAGCTGTTTTTT	CASSLEEGRANTGELFF
TRBJ1-1	-	TRBV2	-	TGTGCCAGCAGGGAGGGGCAAATGAACACTGAAGCTTTCTTT	CASREGQMNTEAFF
TRBJ2-1	-	TRBV7-3	-	TGTGCCAGCAGCTTAAGGAGGGCCGGGGTGAATGAGCAGTTCTTC	CASSLRRAGVNEQFF
TRBJ2-3	TRBD2	TRBV24-1	-	TGTGCCACCAGTGATTTTTGGCGGGAGGGTGGCACAGATACGCAGTATTTT	CATSDFWREGGTDTQYF
TRBJ1-2	TRBD1	TRBV27	-	TGTGCCAGCGGAAAGACTCAGGGGGCAGGTGGCTACACCTTC	CASGKTQGAGGYTF
TRBJ2-1	-	TRBV4-2	once	TGTGCCAGCAGCCAAGAAGCGGGTCTGAACAATGAGCAGTTCTTC	CASSQEAGLNNEQFF
TRBJ1-6	-	TRBV23-1	-	TGCGCCAGCAGTCAAGGCGCCGGGTATAATTCACCCCTCCACTTT	CASSQGAGYNSPLHF
TRBJ1-2	-	TRBV5-4	-	TGTGCCAGCCACATATTGTCGGGTAATCATGGCTACACCTTC	CASHILSGNHGYTF
TRBJ2-2	TRBD1	TRBV19	-	TGTGCCAGTAGTATCCCTACAGGGGGCGGCACCGGGGAGCTGTTTTTT	CASSIPTGGGTGELFF
TRBJ1-6	-	TRBV7-2	-	TGTGCCAGCAGCCCCCCCCAGGGCTCCTATAATTCACCCCTCCACTTT	CASSPPQGSYNSPLHF
TRBJ1-6	-	TRBV2	-	TGTGCCAGCAGTTGGACTGCCTATAATTCACCCCTCCACTTT	CASSWTAYNSPLHF
TRBJ2-1	TRBD1	TRBV5-1	-	TGCGCCAGCAGCAGGAGGACAGGGGCCTTTTACAATGAGCAGTTCTTC	CASSRRTGAFYNEQFF
TRBJ1-1	-	TRBV27	-	TGTGCCAGCCAAGGGGGACACCTGGGGGTGAACACTGAAGCTTTCTTT	CASQGGHLGVNTEAFF
TRBJ2-1	TRBD2	TRBV29-1	few	TGCAGCGTGGAGACTAGCGGGAGACTCAATGAGCAGTTCTTC	CSVETSGRLNEQFF
TRBJ2-1	TRBD2	TRBV6-1	few	TGTGCCAGCAGTGAAGAGGGACTAGCGGGAGGTGAGCAGTTCTTC	CASSEEGLAGGEQFF
TRBJ2-7	TRBD1	TRBV28	-	TGTGCCAGCAGGGTGGGCGGACAGGGAATTGTGCAGTACTTC	CASRVGGQGIVQYF
TRBJ1-2	TRBD1	TRBV6-5	-	TGTGCCTCCAAACAGGGGATAGCTAACTATGGCTACACCTTC	CASKQGIANYGYTF
TRBJ1-2	TRBD1	TRBV28	-	TGTGCCAGCAGTCAGACGGACAGGCTTAACTATGGCTACACCTTC	CASSQTDRLNYGYTF
TRBJ2-3	TRBD1	TRBV10-1	-	TGCGCCAGCAGTGAGACCGGACAGGGGGGGACCCAACATACGCAGTATTTT	CASSETGQGGTQHTQYF
TRBJ1-2	-	TRBV6-5	-	TGTGCCAGCCTAGGTGTCCAGGGCGGCTATGGCTACACCTTC	CASLGVQGGYGYTF